What follows are 24 T cell receptor beta chains derived from one specimen sequenced in a study of blood T cell repertoires in COVID-19. Sequencing used immunoSEQ multiplex PCR; TCRdb keeps in-frame clones, though not all of them. Of over 80,000 clones listed, around 75% are singletons. Sequenced input: peripheral blood. These receptor sequences come from a woman between 50 and 59 years old with acute or convalescent COVID-19.

The chain links TRBV10-3 to TRBJ2-5, with TRBD1 identical over 9 bases. The CDR3 covers 17 residues. Germline CDR1 is ENHRY and CDR2 is SYGVKD. The J segment lost 4 bases and the V segment lost 0 bases, leaving 9 bases of the junction unmatched. CDR3 DNA: TGTGCCATCAGTGAGTCGAAGGGGTCGGACAGGGGAGAGACCCAGTACTTC. Its translation is CAISESKGSDRGETQYF.

V gene TRBV5-6 combines with J gene TRBJ2-7; D possibly corresponds to TRBD1 (5 bases). Between the trimmed V and J ends, which lost 1 base and 2 bases, there was a span of 10 bases. The CDR3 has 14 residues. Germline loops: CDR1 SGHDT, CDR2 YYEEEE. The CDR3 DNA reads as TGTGCCAGCAGCTTGATAGGGGCGACCTACGAGCAGTACTTC. This sequence encodes CASSLIGATYEQYF.

This clone was seen more than once but under ten times. This sequence joins TRBV5-6 and TRBJ1-6; TRBD1 matches 7 bases. The CDR3 totals 16 residues. Germline CDR1 is SGHDT and CDR2 is YYEEEE. J was trimmed by 4 bases and V by 6 bases; bases with no gene match: 10. This CDR3 is CASTTGVVSYNSPLHF. CDR3 DNA sequence: TGTGCCAGCACCACAGGGGTCGTCTCGTATAATTCACCCCTCCACTTT.

The J gene is TRBJ1-2, the V gene TRBV5-1; TRBD1 might be the D (5 bases). Germline V gene lookup returns CDR1 SGHRS and CDR2 YFSETQ. V lost 0 bases to trimming and J lost 14 bases, with 20 bases between them. The CDR3 totals 14 residues. For the CDR3, the DNA is TGCGCCAGCAGCTTGGAAGGGGCAGGGTCCTCTCAAACCTTC. Translated: CASSLEGAGSSQTF.

The chain employs TRBV5-6 and TRBJ1-2, with D possibly being TRBD1 (5 bases). CDR1 is SGHDT and CDR2 is YYEEEE in the germline V gene. This CDR3 region has 13 residues. The V gene lost 5 bases and the J gene lost 4 bases, with 12 bases spanning the gap. The CDR3 spells CASRVIQAYGYTF. CDR3 DNA sequence: TGTGCCAGCAGGGTCATACAGGCCTATGGCTACACCTTC.

The rearrangement joins TRBV6-5 to TRBJ2-6; no definite D call. Germline V gives CDR1 MNHEY, CDR2 SVGAGI. The CDR3 contains 12 residues. V was clipped by 10 bases and J by 2 bases, with 6 bases between them. Here the CDR3 reads CAILPGANVLTF. The DNA of the CDR3 is TGTGCCATCCTCCCTGGGGCCAACGTCCTGACTTTC.

The gene calls are TRBV9 and TRBJ2-1; 8 bases map to TRBD2. Germline V gene lookup returns CDR1 SGDLS and CDR2 YYNGEE. The CDR3 contains 15 residues. Trimming cost V 0 bases and J 4 bases; bases outside gene matches: 3. The CDR3 region has the DNA TGTGCCAGCAGCGTAGGACTAGCGTTATACAATGAGCAGTTCTTC. Translation gives CASSVGLALYNEQFF. The complete variable domain, with remaining parts taken from reference TRBV9 and TRBJ2-1, reads DSGVTQTPKHLITATGQRVTLRCSPRSGDLSVYWYQQSLDQGLQFLIQYYNGEERAKGNILERFSAQQFPDLHSELNLSSLELGDSALYFCASSVGLALYNEQFFGPGTRLTVL.

This chain joins TRBV11-2 and TRBJ2-5; tentative D call: TRBD1 (5 bases). Germline CDR1 and CDR2: SGHAT and FQNNGV. The germline V and J ends were trimmed by 3 bases and 5 bases, with 13 bases remaining between them. The CDR3 contains 14 residues. The CDR3 DNA is TGTGCCAGCAGCTTGGTTGCAGGGCGGGAGACCCAGTACTTC. This encodes CASSLVAGRETQYF.

The chain joins TRBV19 to TRBJ2-3; D is uncertain. Trimming stripped 6 bases from V and 2 bases from J, with 15 bases between. CDR3 length: 15 residues. Germline CDR1 LNHDA, CDR2 SQIVND (reference sequence). CDR3 loop: CASRRNSLNTDTQYF. DNA of the CDR3: TGTGCCAGTAGGCGAAACAGCCTAAACACAGATACGCAGTATTTT.

The gene calls are TRBV7-3 and TRBJ1-1; 8 positions match TRBD1. The V and J ends lost 6 bases and 6 bases, in that order; junction bases with no gene match: 9. The CDR3 contains 14 residues. Germline CDR1 and CDR2: SGHTA and FQGTGA. The CDR3 DNA reads TGTGCCAGCAGACCGTATGGGACAGGATCTGAAGCTTTCTTT. Translation gives CASRPYGTGSEAFF.

In DNA, the CDR3 is TGTGCCAGCACTACAGGGATCCCATCACCCCTCCACTTT. It translates to CASTTGIPSPLHF. The rearrangement links TRBV6-6 to TRBJ1-6, with TRBD1 as a possible D gene (6 bases). Deletions cut 7 bases from V and 10 bases from J, with 14 bases between. The CDR3 totals 13 residues. The germline V gene encodes CDR1 MNHNY and CDR2 SVGAGI (reference sequence).

The CDR3 reads CASNPGGANTEAFF. CDR3 in DNA: TGTGCCAGCAACCCCGGGGGGGCGAACACTGAAGCTTTCTTT. V gene TRBV5-5 combines with J gene TRBJ1-1; TRBD1 is a possible D gene (6 bases). Looked up from germline, CDR1 is SGHKS and CDR2 is YYEKEE (reference sequence). V gave up 6 bases and J gave up 1 base, with 13 bases separating them. The CDR3 is 14 amino acids.

J is TRBJ2-1 and V is TRBV27, with D perhaps TRBD2 (6 bases). Trimming stripped 5 bases from V and 5 bases from J, with 19 bases between. Germline CDR1 and CDR2: MNHEY and SMNVEV (reference sequence). This CDR3 comprises 16 residues. For the CDR3, the DNA is TGTGCCAGCAGTGCAACCTACCCACTAGCAGACAATGAGCAGTTCTTC. It codes for CASSATYPLADNEQFF.

The chain employs TRBV3-1 (or the pseudogene TRBV3-2) and TRBJ2-7; tentative D call: TRBD1 (7 bases). Trimming removed 4 bases from V and 7 bases from J, with 23 bases in between. The CDR3 has 16 residues. Germline assignment: CDR1 LGHDT and CDR2 YNNKEL (reference sequence). CDR3 protein: CASSPDGRQGGSEQYF. CDR3 DNA sequence: TGTGCCAGCAGCCCAGACGGTAGACAGGGAGGTTCTGAGCAGTACTTC.

The chain recombines TRBV15 with TRBJ1-5; D might be TRBD1 (5 bases). Germline values: CDR1 LNHNV, CDR2 YYDKDF (reference sequence). The V gene lost 3 bases and the J gene lost 2 bases, with 8 bases spanning the gap. This CDR3 region has 14 residues. In DNA form, the CDR3 reads TGTGCCACCAGCAGCGGGGGAGGCAATCAGCCCCAGCATTTT. Translating it yields CATSSGGGNQPQHF. Full variable domain (missing parts from reference TRBV15 and TRBJ1-5): DAMVIQNPRYQVTQFGKPVTLSCSQTLNHNVMYWYQQKSSQAPKLLFHYYDKDFNNEADTPDNFQSRRPNTSFCFLDIRSPGLGDTAMYLCATSSGGGNQPQHFGDGTRLSIL.

The chain has TRBV7-2 and TRBJ1-3; no firm D call. CDR1 and CDR2 (germline): SGHTA, FQGNSA. This CDR3 contains 13 residues. V gave up 4 bases and J gave up 7 bases, with 11 bases separating them. CDR3 DNA sequence: TGTGCCAGCAGCTCCCGTGGAGCGAACACCATATATTTT. Protein product: CASSSRGANTIYF.

The chain is built from TRBV6-5 and TRBJ1-1; 7 nucleotides line up with TRBD1. V shed 2 bases and J 6 bases; nucleotides not matched to a gene: 12. The germline CDR1 and CDR2 sequences are MNHEY and SVGAGI. The CDR3 runs to 16 residues. In DNA form, the CDR3 reads TGTGCCAGCAGTTACGCCCTGACAGGGAGGTCGGCTGAAGCTTTCTTT. Translating it yields CASSYALTGRSAEAFF.

The chain carries TRBV19 and TRBJ2-3; perhaps TRBD2 as D (5 bases). The CDR3 is 15 residues long. Germline loops: CDR1 LNHDA, CDR2 SQIVND (reference sequence). With 7 bases removed from V and 0 bases from J, the gap between germline ends came to 14 bases. This chain's CDR3 is CASTSRRGSTDTQYF. In nucleotides, the CDR3 is TGTGCCAGTACCTCACGACGCGGGAGCACAGATACGCAGTATTTT.

Remarks on this clone: Distinct nucleotide sequences in the sample also encode this CDR3. The V gene is TRBV9, the J gene TRBJ2-5; 9 nucleotides agree with TRBD2. The V and J ends lost 0 bases and 2 bases, in that order; junction bases with no gene match: 11. Germline loops: CDR1 SGDLS, CDR2 YYNGEE. The CDR3 is made up of 18 amino acids. The CDR3 protein is CASSVGVQAGGLQETQYF. The CDR3 DNA reads as TGTGCCAGCAGCGTAGGAGTTCAAGCGGGGGGACTACAAGAGACCCAGTACTTC. Combining the CDR3 with reference TRBV9 and TRBJ2-5 gives the whole variable domain DSGVTQTPKHLITATGQRVTLRCSPRSGDLSVYWYQQSLDQGLQFLIQYYNGEERAKGNILERFSAQQFPDLHSELNLSSLELGDSALYFCASSVGVQAGGLQETQYFGPGTRLLVL.

The chain employs TRBV5-4 and TRBJ2-7; the D gene is possibly TRBD1 (5 bases). V was clipped by 0 bases and J by 5 bases, with 12 bases between them. Germline V gives CDR1 SGHNT, CDR2 YYREEE (reference sequence). The CDR3 length is 14 residues. The CDR3 here is CASSLGDSIHEQYF. As DNA, the CDR3 is TGTGCCAGCAGCTTGGGTGACAGTATCCACGAGCAGTACTTC.

This clone was counted between two and nine times. The rearrangement joins TRBV5-1 to TRBJ1-1, with TRBD1 matching over 7 bases. V trimming: 4 bases; J trimming: 3 bases; junction bases outside the gene matches: 9. The CDR3 is 15 residues long. Germline CDR1 reads SGHRS; CDR2 reads YFSETQ. CDR3 bases: TGCGCCAGCAGCGCCCACAGGGGCAAGGACACTGAAGCTTTCTTT. Translation gives CASSAHRGKDTEAFF.

J is TRBJ2-5 and V is TRBV19; 10 nucleotides align to TRBD1. The germline V gene encodes CDR1 LNHDA and CDR2 SQIVND (reference sequence). The CDR3 length is 15 residues. V was pared by 6 bases and J by 0 bases, with 4 bases of the junction left unmatched. CDR3 in amino acids: CASSWTGGYQETQYF. Written as DNA, the CDR3 is TGTGCCAGTAGCTGGACAGGGGGTTACCAAGAGACCCAGTACTTC. Full variable domain (missing parts from reference TRBV19 and TRBJ2-5): DGGITQSPKYLFRKEGQNVTLSCEQNLNHDAMYWYRQDPGQGLRLIYYSQIVNDFQKGDIAEGYSVSREKKESFPLTVTSAQKNPTAFYLCASSWTGGYQETQYFGPGTRLLVL.

CDR3 nucleotides: TGTGCCAGCAGCGTATCCCCCACAGGGCCGAACACTGAAGCTTTCTTT. This translates into CASSVSPTGPNTEAFF. The chain recombines TRBV9 with TRBJ1-1; perhaps TRBD1 as D (6 bases). The CDR3 has 16 amino acids. CDR1 is SGDLS, CDR2 YYNGEE, per germline. The ends were cut back, 1 base at V and 1 base at J, with 14 bases in the middle.

The rearrangement uses TRBV5-4 and TRBJ1-1; unclear D gene. V was clipped by 6 bases and J by 5 bases, with 14 bases between them. Germline loops: CDR1 SGHNT, CDR2 YYREEE (reference sequence). There are 13 residues in the CDR3. The CDR3 region is CASIPRGRTEAFF. The CDR3, as DNA: TGTGCCAGCATCCCTCGGGGAAGAACTGAAGCTTTCTTT.